This T cell receptor beta chain is from a study of T cell responses to AZD1222 COVID-19 vaccine. Of note for this clone: What it recognizes is unknown.

Overall study results and limits: The study reported that nearly half of spike-specific TCRs target unmutated variant regions.

Repertoires were generated with immunoSEQ multiplex PCR, while TCRdb's copy carries only in-frame clones and drops some. The sample holds about 220,000 clones, just over 90% seen once. The germline V gene has CDR1 SGHRS and CDR2 YFSETQ. The CDR3 extends over 16 amino acids. Trimming took off 0 bases at V and 6 bases at J, with 16 bases between the two ends. The rearrangement joins TRBV5-1 to TRBJ1-5, with D possibly TRBD1 on 5 matching bases. This sample comprised peripheral blood, obtained on day 0 of MenACWY control vaccination. The TCR sequence derives from an adult in good health. The CDR3 coding sequence is TGCGCCAGCAGCTTGGCATGGACACGGCATGCTCAGCCCCAGCATTTT. Translated: CASSLAWTRHAQPQHF. Filled out from reference TRBV5-1 and TRBJ1-5, the complete variable domain reads KAGVTQTPRYLIKTRGQQVTLSCSPISGHRSVSWYQQTPGQGLQFLFEYFSETQRNKGNFPGRFSGRQFSNSRSEMNVSTLELGDSALYLCASSLAWTRHAQPQHFGDGTRLSIL.